A selection of T cell receptor beta chains follows, all from one sample in a study of blood T cells in healthy people across ages. One entry per CDR3 protein results from TCRdb running MiXCR on the 5' RACE reads. The sample holds roughly 1,000,000 distinct CDR3 sequences, 25% seen once. The sample was also linked to a second study, of T cells of mothers and their children.

Sample: blood. All receptors come from a girl aged 2-9 years in good health. Each CDR3 is given with its conserved first and last residue. Fields, in order: CDR3 DNA, CDR3 protein, D gene, clone size, J gene, V gene. D genes are given only for firm matches. Clone size appears in some rows only: once, few, many, or a class for an expanded clone.

DNA: TGTGCCAGCAGTGAGGGCCTGGGTAAGCAGTTCTTC; CDR3: CASSEGLGKQFF; D: .; size: few; J: TRBJ2-1; V: TRBV6-2/TRBV6-3
DNA: TGTGCCAGCAGACCCGGGGAGCGGGTATGGGATGAGCAGTTCTTC; CDR3: CASRPGERVWDEQFF; D: .; size: few; J: TRBJ2-1; V: TRBV27
DNA: TGCGCCAGCACCCGACAGGATGGGGAGACCCAGTACTTC; CDR3: CASTRQDGETQYF; D: .; size: .; J: TRBJ2-5; V: TRBV5-1
DNA: TGTGCCAGCAGCCCCACTGCGGGAGGATTCCACGAGCAGTACTTC; CDR3: CASSPTAGGFHEQYF; D: TRBD2; size: few; J: TRBJ2-7; V: TRBV7-9
DNA: TGCAGTGCTAGAGATGGACACTACGATGATCAGCCCCAGCATTTT; CDR3: CSARDGHYDDQPQHF; D: .; size: .; J: TRBJ1-5; V: TRBV20-1
DNA: TGCAGCGTTGAACCTGGTGGGCCCGCTGGCTACACCTTC; CDR3: CSVEPGGPAGYTF; D: .; size: .; J: TRBJ1-2; V: TRBV29-1
DNA: TGTGCCAGCAGCGTAGAGTCAGGGAAGGGGGATGAGCAGTTCTTC; CDR3: CASSVESGKGDEQFF; D: .; size: few; J: TRBJ2-1; V: TRBV9
DNA: TGTGCCAGCAGAAGGACCGGGACAGGGGTTATCGAGCAGTACTTC; CDR3: CASRRTGTGVIEQYF; D: TRBD1; size: .; J: TRBJ2-7; V: TRBV6-2/TRBV6-3
DNA: TGCGCCAGCAGCTTGGGTAGCGGGATCCTCACAGATACGCAGTATTTT; CDR3: CASSLGSGILTDTQYF; D: TRBD2; size: .; J: TRBJ2-3; V: TRBV5-1
DNA: TGTGCCAGTAGTGCTCTAGCGCAAGCCTACAATGAGCAGTTCTTC; CDR3: CASSALAQAYNEQFF; D: .; size: many; J: TRBJ2-1; V: TRBV19
DNA: TGTGCCAGTTCTTTACAGGGGGTTTACAATGAGCAGTTCTTC; CDR3: CASSLQGVYNEQFF; D: TRBD1; size: many; J: TRBJ2-1; V: TRBV19
DNA: TGTGCCATCAGGGAAACTATGGAGGACAATGAGCAGTTCTTC; CDR3: CAIRETMEDNEQFF; D: .; size: few; J: TRBJ2-1; V: TRBV10-3
DNA: TGTGCCAGCAGTATGTCGGATAAAAGAAAACTGTTTTTT; CDR3: CASSMSDKRKLFF; D: .; size: few; J: TRBJ1-4; V: TRBV28
DNA: TGTGCCAGCCTCCTACCCGGGACAGCAGAAGCTTTCTTT; CDR3: CASLLPGTAEAFF; D: TRBD1; size: .; J: TRBJ1-1; V: TRBV6-6
DNA: TGTGCCAGCAGTGAACTCTCACAATATCAGCCCCAGCATTTT; CDR3: CASSELSQYQPQHF; D: .; size: few; J: TRBJ1-5; V: TRBV6-1
DNA: TGTGCCACCAGTGACCTCAGGGAGGGGAGGCAGTTCTTC; CDR3: CATSDLREGRQFF; D: TRBD2; size: few; J: TRBJ2-1; V: TRBV24-1
DNA: TGTGCCAGCAGTATGGGCCCGGGGCGCGCCTATAATTCACCCCTCCACTTT; CDR3: CASSMGPGRAYNSPLHF; D: .; size: .; J: TRBJ1-6; V: TRBV27
DNA: TGCAGCGCCACCGGGCAGGGGCAAGAGACCCAGTACTTC; CDR3: CSATGQGQETQYF; D: .; size: .; J: TRBJ2-5; V: TRBV29-1
DNA: TGTGCCAGCAGTTGGGCCGGGACCGAGGAGTTCTTC; CDR3: CASSWAGTEEFF; D: .; size: .; J: TRBJ2-1; V: TRBV5-8
DNA: TGTGCCAGCAGTGAAACGGGGCTAGCGGGGAAGAACACCGGGGAGCTGTTTTTT; CDR3: CASSETGLAGKNTGELFF; D: TRBD2; size: .; J: TRBJ2-2; V: TRBV6-1
DNA: TGTGCCACCAGCAGAGGTGGACAGGGGGCTGAAAAACTGTTTTTT; CDR3: CATSRGGQGAEKLFF; D: TRBD1; size: .; J: TRBJ1-4; V: TRBV15
DNA: TGCAGCGTTGATGCGACGTACCAAGAGACCCAGTACTTC; CDR3: CSVDATYQETQYF; D: .; size: few; J: TRBJ2-5; V: TRBV29-1
DNA: TGTGCCAGCAGCGTAGAGGACGGGGGAAGGAGGTCCTACGAGCAGTACTTC; CDR3: CASSVEDGGRRSYEQYF; D: .; size: .; J: TRBJ2-7; V: TRBV9
DNA: TGCAGCGTTGTTTCCCCAGGGGAGCAGTTCTTC; CDR3: CSVVSPGEQFF; D: .; size: few; J: TRBJ2-1; V: TRBV29-1
DNA: TGTGCCAGCAGCTTTCCCGGGGGGCATGATACAGATACGCAGTATTTT; CDR3: CASSFPGGHDTDTQYF; D: .; size: few; J: TRBJ2-3; V: TRBV11-3
DNA: TGTGCCAGCAAAGAGACAGGGGGAAACTCACCCCTCCACTTT; CDR3: CASKETGGNSPLHF; D: TRBD1; size: few; J: TRBJ1-6; V: TRBV27
DNA: TGTGCCAGCAGCCAACAGGGAAATGAAAAACTGTTTTTT; CDR3: CASSQQGNEKLFF; D: .; size: .; J: TRBJ1-4; V: TRBV14
DNA: TGTGCCAGCAGCTTTAGACAGGGAGGAGGAGAGACCCAGTACTTC; CDR3: CASSFRQGGGETQYF; D: .; size: few; J: TRBJ2-5; V: TRBV7-9
DNA: TGTGCCAGCAGTTACAACACGGGACGCGAAAAACTGTTTTTT; CDR3: CASSYNTGREKLFF; D: .; size: .; J: TRBJ1-4; V: TRBV6-5
DNA: TGTGCCAGCAGCCCTATTAGTAGAGCGCCAGATACGCAGTATTTT; CDR3: CASSPISRAPDTQYF; D: .; size: .; J: TRBJ2-3; V: TRBV7-8
DNA: TGCAGTGCTCCTAGCGGACAGGTGAAGGCAACTAATGAAAAACTGTTTTTT; CDR3: CSAPSGQVKATNEKLFF; D: TRBD1; size: few; J: TRBJ1-4; V: TRBV20-1
DNA: TGCGCCAGCAGCTGGGGGGACAGGGATTCGGATGGCTACACCTTC; CDR3: CASSWGDRDSDGYTF; D: TRBD1; size: .; J: TRBJ1-2; V: TRBV4-1
DNA: TGTGCCAGCCCGATACTGGGGGCAGGGGCCAATGGCTACACCTTC; CDR3: CASPILGAGANGYTF; D: .; size: .; J: TRBJ1-2; V: TRBV7-9
DNA: TGCAGTGCTAAGGACAGGGGCTACTACAATGAGCAGTTCTTT; CDR3: CSAKDRGYYNEQFF; D: TRBD1; size: .; J: TRBJ2-1; V: TRBV20-1
DNA: TGTGCCAGCAGCCCCCTTTCGGAAAAACTGTTTTTT; CDR3: CASSPLSEKLFF; D: .; size: .; J: TRBJ1-4; V: TRBV16
DNA: TGTGCCAGCAGCTTGAGACTAGCGGGATCTGGGGAGCAGTACTTC; CDR3: CASSLRLAGSGEQYF; D: TRBD2; size: .; J: TRBJ2-7; V: TRBV7-2
DNA: TGTGCCAGCAGAGCCCAGAACTCCTACGAGCAGTACTTC; CDR3: CASRAQNSYEQYF; D: .; size: .; J: TRBJ2-7; V: TRBV2
DNA: TGTGCCAGCTCATTCCCCTTTATCGGGGGCGCCAACTATGGCTACACCTTC; CDR3: CASSFPFIGGANYGYTF; D: .; size: few; J: TRBJ1-2; V: TRBV6-1
DNA: TGTGCCAGCATTCGGGGTAGCGGGGTTGCCCGAGATACGCAGTATTTT; CDR3: CASIRGSGVARDTQYF; D: TRBD2; size: once; J: TRBJ2-3; V: TRBV7-9
DNA: TGTGCCAGCAGTTTTCACAGCCAAAATACCTACGAGCAGTACTTC; CDR3: CASSFHSQNTYEQYF; D: .; size: few; J: TRBJ2-7; V: TRBV12-3/TRBV12-4
DNA: TGTGCCATCGCAGGGGCGGGCACAGATACGCAGTATTTT; CDR3: CAIAGAGTDTQYF; D: .; size: .; J: TRBJ2-3; V: TRBV10-3
DNA: TGTGCCAGCAGTTTTTGGGTTCGGGGGAGATTCACGGATACGCAGTATTTT; CDR3: CASSFWVRGRFTDTQYF; D: .; size: once; J: TRBJ2-3; V: TRBV12-3/TRBV12-4
DNA: TGTGCCAGCAGGCGCGTGGGGGGGAAGAGGAATGAGCAGTTCTTC; CDR3: CASRRVGGKRNEQFF; D: TRBD2; size: .; J: TRBJ2-1; V: TRBV4-2